What follows is one T cell receptor (beta chain) and its context. This entry belongs to a study of blood T cell repertoires in COVID-19. Trimming left V 9 bases short and J 3 bases short, with 10 bases between. This CDR3 region has 12 residues. Germline CDR1 is LNHDA and CDR2 is SQIVND (reference sequence). Participants were aged about 18 to 100 years, lived in over 20 US areas, and enrolled virtually. Which cohort a participant joined came from the clinical history participants gave. In the source study's methods: Using reference gene primer amplification, nucleated cell counts were estimated. Assay used: immunoSEQ multiplex PCR; TCRdb lists only in-frame clones, some missing. That table supplies the V and J calls and clone size; D and trimming were determined from the DNA. The table has fewer than 350,000 clones, 88% seen once; the top ten hold under 2.5%.

The sequence was collected from a woman aged 55-70 years in a cohort exposed to, infected with or recovered from COVID-19 (not recorded which). The chain uses TRBV19 and TRBJ2-3, with unresolved D. Sequencing was performed on PBMCs or T cells enriched from blood (not recorded which). CDR3 in amino acids: CASSVRTDTQYF. The CDR3 coding sequence is TGTGCCAGCTCCGTACGGACAGATACGCAGTATTTT.